The 2 T cell receptor beta chains in this list originate from one sample, sequenced in a study of T cell responses to AZD1222 COVID-19 vaccine (dated by TCRdb to the early 2020s). The time point label on this specimen signifies: baseline before first vaccination. Libraries came from the immunoSEQ multiplex PCR assay. TCRdb's version of the immuneACCESS table is confined to in-frame rearrangements and falls short of the full clone set. An unresolved V gene accounts for under half of the shortfall where checked; the remainder is of unknown origin. For this sample the table gives 83,000 or so clones, of which more than 70% were detected only once. The ten largest clones represent roughly 9.4% of the sample. Sequencing used peripheral blood, obtained on day 0 of AZD1222 vaccination. These receptor sequences come from an adult in good health.

V gene TRBV11-2 combines with J gene TRBJ2-7, with a possible D match to TRBD2 (5 bases). Germline V gene sequence: CDR1 SGHAT, CDR2 FQNNGV. Trimming took 5 bases from V and 3 from J, leaving 17 bases between them. CDR3 length: 15 residues. The CDR3 coding sequence is TGTGCCAGCAGCCGGAGCGGAGGCTACGGCTACGAGCAGTACTTC. Translating it yields CASSRSGGYGYEQYF. The full variable domain, with the rest looked up from reference TRBV11-2 and TRBJ2-7, is EAGVAQSPRYKIIEKRQSVAFWCNPISGHATLYWYQQILGQGPKLLIQFQNNGVVDDSQLPKDRFSAERLKGVDSTLKIQPAKLEDSAVYLCASSRSGGYGYEQYFGPGTRLTVT.

CDR3 sequence reads: CASSQGSPELAFIYEQYF. The CDR3, as DNA: TGTGCCAGCAGCCAAGGCTCCCCAGAACTAGCGTTCATCTACGAGCAGTACTTC. The chain recombines TRBV4-2 with TRBJ2-7, with 7 bases fitting TRBD2. Losses at the gene ends were 1 base for V and 3 bases for J; bases not matched to a gene: 15. Germline CDR1 reads LGHNA; CDR2 reads YNFKEQ. CDR3 length equals 18 residues.